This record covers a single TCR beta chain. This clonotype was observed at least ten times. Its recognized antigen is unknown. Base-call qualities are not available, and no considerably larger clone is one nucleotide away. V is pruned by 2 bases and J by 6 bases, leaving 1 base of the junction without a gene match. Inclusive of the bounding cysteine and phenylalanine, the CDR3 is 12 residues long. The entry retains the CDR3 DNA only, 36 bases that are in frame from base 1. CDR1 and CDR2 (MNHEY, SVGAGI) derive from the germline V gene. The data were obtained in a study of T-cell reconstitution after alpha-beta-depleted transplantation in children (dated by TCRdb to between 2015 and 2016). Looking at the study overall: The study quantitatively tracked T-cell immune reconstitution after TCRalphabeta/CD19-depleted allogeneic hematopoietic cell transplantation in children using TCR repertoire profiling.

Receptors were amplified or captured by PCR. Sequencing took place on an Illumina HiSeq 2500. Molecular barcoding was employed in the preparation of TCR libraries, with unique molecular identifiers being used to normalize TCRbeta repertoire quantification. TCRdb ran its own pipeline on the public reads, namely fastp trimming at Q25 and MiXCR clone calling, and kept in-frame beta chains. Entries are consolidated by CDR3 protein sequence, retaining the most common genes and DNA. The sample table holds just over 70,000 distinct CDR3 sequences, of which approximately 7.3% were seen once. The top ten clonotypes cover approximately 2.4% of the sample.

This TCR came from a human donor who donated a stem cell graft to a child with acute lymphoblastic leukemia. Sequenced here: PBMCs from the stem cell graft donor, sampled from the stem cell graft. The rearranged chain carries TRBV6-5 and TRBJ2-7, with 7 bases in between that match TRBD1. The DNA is TGTGCCAGCAGTTACACAGGGGTCGAGCAGTACTTC. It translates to CASSYTGVEQYF.